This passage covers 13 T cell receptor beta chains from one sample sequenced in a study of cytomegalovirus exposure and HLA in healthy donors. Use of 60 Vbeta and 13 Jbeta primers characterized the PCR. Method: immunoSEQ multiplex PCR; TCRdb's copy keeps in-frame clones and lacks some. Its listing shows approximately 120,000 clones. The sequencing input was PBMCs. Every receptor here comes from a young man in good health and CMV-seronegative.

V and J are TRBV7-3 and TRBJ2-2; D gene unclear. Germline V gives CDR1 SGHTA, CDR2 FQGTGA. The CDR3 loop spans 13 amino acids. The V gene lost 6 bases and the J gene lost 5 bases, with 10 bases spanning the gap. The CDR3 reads CASSPIRTGELFF. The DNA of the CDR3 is TGTGCCAGCAGTCCTATAAGAACCGGGGAGCTGTTTTTT.

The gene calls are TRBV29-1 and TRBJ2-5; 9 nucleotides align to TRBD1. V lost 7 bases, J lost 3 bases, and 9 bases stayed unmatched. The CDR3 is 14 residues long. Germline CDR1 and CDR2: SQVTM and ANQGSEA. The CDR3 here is CSGISTGGKETQYF. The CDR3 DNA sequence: TGCAGCGGAATATCTACAGGGGGCAAAGAGACCCAGTACTTC.

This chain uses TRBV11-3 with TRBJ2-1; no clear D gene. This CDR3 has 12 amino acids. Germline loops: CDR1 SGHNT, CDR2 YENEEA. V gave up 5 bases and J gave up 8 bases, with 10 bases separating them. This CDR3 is CASSLRFDEQFF. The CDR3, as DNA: TGTGCCAGCAGCCTGCGATTTGATGAGCAGTTCTTC.

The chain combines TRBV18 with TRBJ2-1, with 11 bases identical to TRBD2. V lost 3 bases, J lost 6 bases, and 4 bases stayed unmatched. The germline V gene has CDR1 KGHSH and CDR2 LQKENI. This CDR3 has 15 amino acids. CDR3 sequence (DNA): TGTGCCAGCTCACCTAGCGGGGGGGCAGGCAATGAGCAGTTCTTC. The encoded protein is CASSPSGGAGNEQFF.

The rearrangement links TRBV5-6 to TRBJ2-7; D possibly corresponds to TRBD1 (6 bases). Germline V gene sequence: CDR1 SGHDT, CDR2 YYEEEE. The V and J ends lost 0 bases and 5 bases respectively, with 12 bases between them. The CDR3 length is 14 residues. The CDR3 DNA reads TGTGCCAGCAGCTTGGTCCAGGGGATGCACGAGCAGTACTTC. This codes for CASSLVQGMHEQYF.

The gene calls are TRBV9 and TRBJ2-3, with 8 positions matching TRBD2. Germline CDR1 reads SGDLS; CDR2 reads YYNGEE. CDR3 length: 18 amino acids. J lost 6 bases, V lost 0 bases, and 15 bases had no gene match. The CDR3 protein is CASSVEGRVAGFGDTQYF. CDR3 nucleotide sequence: TGTGCCAGCAGCGTAGAAGGTAGGGTAGCGGGATTTGGCGATACGCAGTATTTT.

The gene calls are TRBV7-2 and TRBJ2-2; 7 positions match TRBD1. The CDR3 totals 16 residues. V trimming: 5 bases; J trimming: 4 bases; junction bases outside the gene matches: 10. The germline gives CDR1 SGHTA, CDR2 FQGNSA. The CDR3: CASSPTGAVGTGELFF. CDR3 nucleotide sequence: TGTGCCAGCAGCCCCACAGGGGCTGTAGGCACCGGGGAGCTGTTTTTT. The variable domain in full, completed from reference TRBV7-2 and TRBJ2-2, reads GAGVSQSPSNKVTEKGKDVELRCDPISGHTALYWYRQSLGQGLEFLIYFQGNSAPDKSGLPSDRFSAERTGGSVSTLTIQRTQQEDSAVYLCASSPTGAVGTGELFFGEGSRLTVL.

The CDR3 here is CASSLGWSWGGPYHNEQFF. CDR3 nucleotide sequence: TGTGCCAGCAGCTTAGGTTGGTCTTGGGGGGGTCCCTACCACAATGAGCAGTTCTTC. The V gene is TRBV11-2, the J gene TRBJ2-1; 7 bases agree with TRBD2. The V and J ends lost 1 base and 5 bases, in that order; junction bases with no gene match: 17. The CDR3 has 19 residues. Germline loops: CDR1 SGHAT, CDR2 FQNNGV.

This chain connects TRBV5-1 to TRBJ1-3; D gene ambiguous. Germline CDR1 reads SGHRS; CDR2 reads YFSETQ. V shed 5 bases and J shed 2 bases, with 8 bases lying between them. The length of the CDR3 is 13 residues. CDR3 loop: CASSTVPGNTIYF. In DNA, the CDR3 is TGCGCCAGCAGTACAGTTCCTGGAAACACCATATATTTT.

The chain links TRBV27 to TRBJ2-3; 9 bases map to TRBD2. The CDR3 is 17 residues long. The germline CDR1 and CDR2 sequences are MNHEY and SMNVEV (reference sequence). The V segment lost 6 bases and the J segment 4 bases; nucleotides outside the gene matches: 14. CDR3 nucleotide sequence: TGTGCCAGCAGGGACCGCTTTAGCGGGAGTCTCCCAGATACGCAGTATTTT. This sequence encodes CASRDRFSGSLPDTQYF.

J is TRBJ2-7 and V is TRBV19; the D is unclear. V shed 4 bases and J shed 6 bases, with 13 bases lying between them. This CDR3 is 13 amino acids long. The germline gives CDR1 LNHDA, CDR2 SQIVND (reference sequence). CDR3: CASSTVPPGEQYF. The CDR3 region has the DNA TGTGCCAGTAGTACGGTCCCACCGGGCGAGCAGTACTTC.

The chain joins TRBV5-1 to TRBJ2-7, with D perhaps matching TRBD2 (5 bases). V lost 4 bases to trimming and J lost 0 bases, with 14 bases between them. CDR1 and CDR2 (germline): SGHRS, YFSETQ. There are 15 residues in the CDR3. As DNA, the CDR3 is TGCGCCAGCAGCCTGGCCGGGGTCCTCTCCTACGAGCAGTACTTC. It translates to CASSLAGVLSYEQYF.

This CDR3 reads CASSVVADHTGELFF. The CDR3 DNA is TGTGCCAGCAGCGTTGTCGCGGATCACACCGGGGAGCTGTTTTTT. The rearrangement joins TRBV6-4 to TRBJ2-2; D gene unclear. There are 15 residues in the CDR3. Germline CDR1 reads MRHNA; CDR2 reads SNTAGT. Trimming took 6 bases from V and 3 from J, leaving 14 bases between them.